Below, one T cell receptor (beta chain) is given with its context. V lost 0 bases to trimming and J lost 5 bases; unmatched junction nucleotides: 3. This CDR3 contains 14 residues. Germline V CDR1 and CDR2: LGHNA, YNFKEQ. This entry comes from a study of blood T cells in healthy people across ages. The authors extracted at least 5 micrograms of total RNA per sample. For the second PCR, which ran for about 6 to 12 cycles, a sample-barcoded 5' primer and a J-beta primer mix were used. TCRdb reprocessed the 5' RACE reads with MiXCR, giving one entry per CDR3 protein. The table includes about a million distinct CDR3 sequences, 35% to 45% detected once.

This chain connects TRBV4-2 to TRBJ2-5; 7 positions match TRBD1. The sample taken for sequencing was blood. This TCR came from a man younger than 35 in good health. The CDR3 region is CASSQDRGLETQYF. In DNA form, the CDR3 reads TGTGCCAGCAGCCAAGATAGGGGGCTGGAGACCCAGTACTTC.